The present entry profiles one TCR beta chain with its context. Antigen: not known. The CDR3 is made up of 16 amino acids. Trimming shortened V by 3 bases and J by 4 bases, and 17 bases separated the two germline ends. CDR1 SGDLS and CDR2 YYNGEE come from the germline V gene. The entry originates in a study of identical twins. Findings of the study overall: With abundant cord blood beta clonotypes, insertions were fewer; memory repertoires showed no such pattern. Alpha sequences out of frame and shared by twins had excess low generation probability.

TCRdb redid the calling of the 5' RACE reads with MiXCR, one entry per CDR3 protein. The repertoire holds roughly 720,000 distinct CDR3 sequences, with around a sixth as singletons. The data were also submitted as part of a second study, on T cells expressing NK-cell markers. In that study: Among the eight sequenced donors, seven tested HCMV-seropositive and one tested seronegative. As a fraction of CD8+ T cells, dominant NKG2C+ clonotypes reached about 1.0-7.5% in about six donors.

The chain joins TRBV9 to TRBJ2-1; D is unclear. The sequence was obtained from a woman aged 18 to 35 in good health. Sequencing used PBMCs. This CDR3 is CASSAAAALFYNEQFF. The CDR3 DNA is TGTGCCAGCAGCGCCGCCGCAGCGTTGTTTTACAATGAGCAGTTCTTC. Supplemented by reference TRBV9 and TRBJ2-1, the full variable domain reads DSGVTQTPKHLITATGQRVTLRCSPRSGDLSVYWYQQSLDQGLQFLIQYYNGEERAKGNILERFSAQQFPDLHSELNLSSLELGDSALYFCASSAAAALFYNEQFFGPGTRLTVL.